Reported below is one TCR beta chain. The data are from a study of control samples from healthy donors and cancer patients. The data were produced by immunoSEQ multiplex PCR, yet TCRdb's version contains in-frame clones alone and is incomplete. The sample lists approximately 88,000 clones; approximately 90% were seen once. Trimming stripped 0 bases from V and 1 base from J, with 3 bases between. The CDR3 has 13 residues. CDR1 is SGHTA, CDR2 FQGTGA, per germline. V gene TRBV7-3 combines with J gene TRBJ1-2; D uncertain. This TCR was recovered from a woman in her twenties or thirties in good health. Sequencing was carried out using blood. The CDR3 is CASSLTYNYGYTF. The CDR3 DNA reads as TGTGCCAGCAGCTTAACCTATAACTATGGCTACACCTTC.